This T cell receptor (beta chain) was identified in a study of T cell repertoires in cytomegalovirus infection. Study context: Matching HLA type, along with CMV infection, was indicated by public TCR beta signatures. Points from the study as a whole: HLA-C-restricted CMV clonotypes gave the most frequent clonotype in two of eight donors.

Note on this clonotype: As yet, its antigen is unknown.

Germline assignment: CDR1 KGHDR and CDR2 SFDVKD. V shed 9 bases and J shed 3 bases, with 11 bases lying between them. This CDR3 contains 12 residues. Each CDR3 protein is one row after TCRdb ran MiXCR on the reads. This sample has a few hundred thousand distinct CDR3 sequences, with 15% to 20% found just once. Sample: PBMCs. The clonotype was recovered from a human donor in good health (CMV status not recorded). Some clones in this sample may be carry-over from other donors' samples. The V call is TRBV24-1, the J call TRBJ2-7, with unresolved D. Here the CDR3 reads CATYSSGYEQYF. For the CDR3, the DNA is TGTGCCACCTACAGCTCGGGCTACGAGCAGTACTTC.